This TCR beta chain stems from a study of control samples from healthy donors and cancer patients. The germline V and J ends were trimmed by 5 bases and 0 bases, with 6 bases remaining between them. Germline V gene data show CDR1 as SGHDT and CDR2 as YYEEEE. CDR3 size: 14 residues. Data came from immunoSEQ multiplex PCR; TCRdb stores just in-frame clones and leaves some out. The table shows about 120,000 clones, with 80% to 95% occurring only once. This clone was counted only a few times. The sample consisted of blood. This sequence originates from a man aged 18 to 29 in good health. V is TRBV5-6 and J is TRBJ2-6; unclear D gene. The CDR3 coding sequence is TGTGCCAGCAGTTCATTCTCTGGGGCCAACGTCCTGACTTTC. This translates into CASSSFSGANVLTF.